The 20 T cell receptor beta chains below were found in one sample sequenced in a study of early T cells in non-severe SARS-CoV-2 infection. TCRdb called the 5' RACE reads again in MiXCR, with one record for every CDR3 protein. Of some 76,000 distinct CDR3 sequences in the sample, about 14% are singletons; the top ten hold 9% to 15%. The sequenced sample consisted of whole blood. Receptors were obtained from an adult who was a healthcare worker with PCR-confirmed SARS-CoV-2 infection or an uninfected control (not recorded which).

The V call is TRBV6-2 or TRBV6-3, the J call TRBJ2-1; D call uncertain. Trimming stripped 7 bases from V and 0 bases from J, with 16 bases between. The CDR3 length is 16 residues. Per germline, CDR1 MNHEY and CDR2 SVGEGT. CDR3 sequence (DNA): TGTGCCAGCAAAAGGGTTTTCGCGAGCTCCTACAATGAGCAGTTCTTC. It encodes CASKRVFASSYNEQFF.

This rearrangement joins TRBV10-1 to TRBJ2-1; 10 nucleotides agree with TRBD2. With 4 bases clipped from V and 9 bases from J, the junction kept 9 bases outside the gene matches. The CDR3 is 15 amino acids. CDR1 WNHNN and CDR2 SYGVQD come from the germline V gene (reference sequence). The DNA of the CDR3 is TGCGCCAGCAGTGGGGTACTAGCGGGGTCGCCTGAGCAGTTCTTC. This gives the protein CASSGVLAGSPEQFF.

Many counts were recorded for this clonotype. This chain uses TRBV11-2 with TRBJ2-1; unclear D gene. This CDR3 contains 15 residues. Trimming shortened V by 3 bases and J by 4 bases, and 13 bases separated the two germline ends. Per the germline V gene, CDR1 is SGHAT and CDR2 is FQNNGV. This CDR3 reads CASSLKTRVYNEQFF. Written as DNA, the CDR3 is TGTGCCAGCAGCTTGAAGACAAGAGTTTACAATGAGCAGTTCTTC. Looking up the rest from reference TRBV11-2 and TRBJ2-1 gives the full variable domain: EAGVAQSPRYKIIEKRQSVAFWCNPISGHATLYWYQQILGQGPKLLIQFQNNGVVDDSQLPKDRFSAERLKGVDSTLKIQPAKLEDSAVYLCASSLKTRVYNEQFFGPGTRLTVL.

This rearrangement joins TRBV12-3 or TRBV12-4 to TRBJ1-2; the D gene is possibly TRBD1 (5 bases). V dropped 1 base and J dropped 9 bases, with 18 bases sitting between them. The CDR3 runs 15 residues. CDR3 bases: TGTGCCAGCAGTTTAGTATTCGGGGATCAGGGACGCTACACCTTC. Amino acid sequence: CASSLVFGDQGRYTF.

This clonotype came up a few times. The CDR3 is CASSQGLAGGYGETQYF. CDR3 bases: TGTGCCAGCAGCCAAGGACTAGCGGGGGGGTATGGAGAGACCCAGTACTTC. The chain uses TRBV14 and TRBJ2-5; 14 bases are shared with TRBD2. Germline loops: CDR1 SGHDN, CDR2 FVKESK. The CDR3 has 17 residues. V shed 1 base and J 4 bases; nucleotides not matched to a gene: 5.

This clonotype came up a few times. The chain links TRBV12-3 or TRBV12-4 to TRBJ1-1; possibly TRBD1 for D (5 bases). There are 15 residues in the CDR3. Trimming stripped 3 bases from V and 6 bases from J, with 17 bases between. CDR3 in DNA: TGTGCCAGCAGTTTGGAGGGGACCCTTCTTTCTGAAGCTTTCTTT. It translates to CASSLEGTLLSEAFF.

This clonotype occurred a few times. The CDR3 sequence is CASSGDSRSSPLHF. The CDR3 DNA follows: TGTGCCAGCAGCGGAGACAGCCGTTCATCACCCCTCCACTTT. The rearrangement links TRBV9 to TRBJ1-6, with a possible D match to TRBD1 (5 bases). This CDR3 has 14 amino acids. Trimming removed 3 bases from V and 10 bases from J, with 14 bases in between. From germline, CDR1 is SGDLS and CDR2 YYNGEE.

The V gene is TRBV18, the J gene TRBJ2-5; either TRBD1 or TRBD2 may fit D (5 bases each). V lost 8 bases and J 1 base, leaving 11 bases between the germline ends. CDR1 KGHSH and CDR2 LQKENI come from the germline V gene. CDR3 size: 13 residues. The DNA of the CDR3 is TGTGCCAGCATGGGGACGGCCCAAGAGACCCAGTACTTC. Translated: CASMGTAQETQYF.

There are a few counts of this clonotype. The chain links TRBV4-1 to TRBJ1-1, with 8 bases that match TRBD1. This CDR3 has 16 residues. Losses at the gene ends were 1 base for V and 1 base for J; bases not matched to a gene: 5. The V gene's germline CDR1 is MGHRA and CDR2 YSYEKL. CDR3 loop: CASSQGGTGGNTEAFF. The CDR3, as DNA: TGCGCCAGCAGCCAAGGTGGCACAGGGGGGAACACTGAAGCTTTCTTT.

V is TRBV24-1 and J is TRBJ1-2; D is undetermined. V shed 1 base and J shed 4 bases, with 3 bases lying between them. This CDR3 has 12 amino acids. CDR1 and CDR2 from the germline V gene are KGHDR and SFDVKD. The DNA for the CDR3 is TGTGCCACCAGTGATTTATCCTATGGCTACACCTTC. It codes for CATSDLSYGYTF.

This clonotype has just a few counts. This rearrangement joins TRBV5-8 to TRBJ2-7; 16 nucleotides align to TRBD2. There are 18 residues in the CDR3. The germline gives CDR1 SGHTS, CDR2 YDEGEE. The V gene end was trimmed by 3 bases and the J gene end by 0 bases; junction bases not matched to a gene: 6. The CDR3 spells CASSSGGLAGGSSYEQYF. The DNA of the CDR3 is TGTGCCAGCAGCTCGGGGGGACTAGCGGGAGGGAGCTCCTACGAGCAGTACTTC.

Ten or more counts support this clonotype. CDR3 sequence reads: CASSPGQGREQYF. In DNA, the CDR3 is TGTGCCAGTAGCCCGGGACAGGGGAGAGAGCAGTACTTC. V and J are TRBV19 and TRBJ2-7; 10 nucleotides match TRBD1. V was clipped by 6 bases and J by 7 bases; unmatched bases: 6. Germline assignment: CDR1 LNHDA and CDR2 SQIVND (reference sequence). The CDR3 covers 13 residues.

In DNA, the CDR3 is TGTGCCAGCAGTCGCCTGGACAGTATAAGCCGGCCCCAGCATTTT. It encodes CASSRLDSISRPQHF. The chain uses TRBV27 and TRBJ1-5, with a tentative D call TRBD1 (6 bases). The CDR3 is 15 residues long. V lost 5 bases and J lost 9, with 20 bases in between. Germline CDR1 MNHEY, CDR2 SMNVEV (reference sequence).

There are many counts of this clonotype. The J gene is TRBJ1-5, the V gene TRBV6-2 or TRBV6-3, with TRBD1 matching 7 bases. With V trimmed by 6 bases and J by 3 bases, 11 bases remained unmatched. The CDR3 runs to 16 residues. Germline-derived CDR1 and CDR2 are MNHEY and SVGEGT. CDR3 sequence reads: CASRRLRQGDNQPQHF. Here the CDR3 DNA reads TGTGCCAGCAGGCGGCTGCGGCAGGGGGACAATCAGCCCCAGCATTTT.

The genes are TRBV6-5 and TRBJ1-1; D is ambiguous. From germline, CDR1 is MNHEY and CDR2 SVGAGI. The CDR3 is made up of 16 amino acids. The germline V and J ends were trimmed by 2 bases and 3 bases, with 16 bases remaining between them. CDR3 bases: TGTGCCAGCAGTTACGTGTTCACCGACCTAGACACTGAAGCTTTCTTT. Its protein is CASSYVFTDLDTEAFF.

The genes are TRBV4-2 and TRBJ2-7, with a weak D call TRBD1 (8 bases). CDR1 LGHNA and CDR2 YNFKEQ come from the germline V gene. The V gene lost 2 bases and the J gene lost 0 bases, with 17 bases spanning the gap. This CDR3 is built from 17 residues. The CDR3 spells CASSQPNRGGPSYEQYF. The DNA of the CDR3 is TGTGCCAGCAGCCAACCCAACAGGGGGGGACCCTCCTACGAGCAGTACTTC.

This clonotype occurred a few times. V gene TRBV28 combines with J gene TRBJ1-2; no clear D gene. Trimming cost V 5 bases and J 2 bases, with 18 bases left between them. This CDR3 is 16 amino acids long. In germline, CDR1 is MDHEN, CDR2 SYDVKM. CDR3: CASSTRPGYPNYGYTF. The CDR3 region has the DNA TGTGCCAGCAGTACCCGTCCAGGATACCCAAACTATGGCTACACCTTC.

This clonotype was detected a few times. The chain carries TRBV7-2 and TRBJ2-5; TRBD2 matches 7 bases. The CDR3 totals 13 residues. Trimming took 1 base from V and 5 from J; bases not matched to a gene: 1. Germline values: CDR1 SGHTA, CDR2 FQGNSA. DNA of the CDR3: TGTGCCAGCAGCTTAGGGACTAGGGAGACCCAGTACTTC. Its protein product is CASSLGTRETQYF. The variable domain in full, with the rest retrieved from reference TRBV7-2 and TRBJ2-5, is GAGVSQSPSNKVTEKGKDVELRCDPISGHTALYWYRQSLGQGLEFLIYFQGNSAPDKSGLPSDRFSAERTGGSVSTLTIQRTQQEDSAVYLCASSLGTRETQYFGPGTRLLVL.

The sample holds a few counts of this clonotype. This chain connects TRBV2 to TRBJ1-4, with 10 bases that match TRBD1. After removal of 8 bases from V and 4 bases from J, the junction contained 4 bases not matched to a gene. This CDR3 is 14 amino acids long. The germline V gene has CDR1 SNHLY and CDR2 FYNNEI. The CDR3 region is CASLRTGGNEKLFF. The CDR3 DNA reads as TGTGCCAGCCTCCGGACAGGGGGTAATGAAAAACTGTTTTTT.

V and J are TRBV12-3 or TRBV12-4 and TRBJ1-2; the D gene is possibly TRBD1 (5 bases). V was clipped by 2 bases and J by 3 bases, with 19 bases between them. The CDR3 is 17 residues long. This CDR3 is CASSLYLIEGIDYGYTF. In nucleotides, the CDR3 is TGTGCCAGCAGTTTATACCTGATTGAGGGGATTGACTATGGCTACACCTTC.